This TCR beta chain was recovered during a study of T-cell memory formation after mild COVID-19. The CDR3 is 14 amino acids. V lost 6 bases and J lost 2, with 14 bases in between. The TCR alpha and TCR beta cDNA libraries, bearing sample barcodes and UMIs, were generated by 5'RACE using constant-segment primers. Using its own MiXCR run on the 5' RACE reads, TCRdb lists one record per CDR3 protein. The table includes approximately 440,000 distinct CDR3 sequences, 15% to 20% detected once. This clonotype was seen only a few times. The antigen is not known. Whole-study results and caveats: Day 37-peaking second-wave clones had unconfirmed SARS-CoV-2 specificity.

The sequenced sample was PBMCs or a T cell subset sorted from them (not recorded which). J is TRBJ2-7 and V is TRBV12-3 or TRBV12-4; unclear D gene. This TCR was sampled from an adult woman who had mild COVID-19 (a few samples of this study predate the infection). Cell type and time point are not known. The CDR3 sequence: CASSPQTETYEQYF. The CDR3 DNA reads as TGTGCCAGCAGCCCTCAAACTGAAACCTACGAGCAGTACTTC.